These T cell receptor beta chains were read from a single sample in a study of blood T cell repertoires in COVID-19. Libraries were prepared by immunoSEQ multiplex PCR; TCRdb keeps only in-frame clonotypes and omits some of them. This sample has some 250,000 clones, with 87% found just once. Input material: peripheral blood. The receptors were gathered from a man aged 55 to 70 who had recovered from COVID-19. Each CDR3 is given with its conserved first and last residue. The D gene is left open where the match is weak. Clone size is stated in some rows and not others, as once, few, many or a class when expanded.

V: TRBV29-1
J: TRBJ1-4
D: NA
size: NA
DNA: TGCAGCGTTGAAGGAGGGGCAGGGAGGGGTAATGAAAAACTGTTTTTT
CDR3: CSVEGGAGRGNEKLFF

V: TRBV7-9
J: TRBJ2-3
D: NA
size: NA
DNA: TGTGCCAGCAGCTTAGGGACAGATTGGGTATCTGATACGCAGTATTTT
CDR3: CASSLGTDWVSDTQYF

V: TRBV11-2
J: TRBJ2-1
D: TRBD2
size: NA
DNA: TGTGCCAGCAGCTTAGATGCCGGGACTAGCGGGGGGGTCTACAATGAGCAGTTCTTC
CDR3: CASSLDAGTSGGVYNEQFF

V: TRBV29-1
J: TRBJ2-1
D: TRBD2
size: NA
DNA: TGCAGCGTTGACGGGGTCTGGCGGGGGGCTCTACTCGGGTATGAGCAGTTCTTC
CDR3: CSVDGVWRGALLGYEQFF

V: TRBV19
J: TRBJ1-5
D: NA
size: NA
DNA: TGTGCCAGTAGTATCTCGGGGGGGCGTCGGAATCAGCCCCAGCATTTT
CDR3: CASSISGGRRNQPQHF

V: TRBV28
J: TRBJ1-5
D: TRBD1
size: NA
DNA: TGTGCCAGCAGTTTTGCGGGACAGGGTAATCGAGGAGGCAATCAGCCCCAGCATTTT
CDR3: CASSFAGQGNRGGNQPQHF

V: TRBV19
J: TRBJ2-3
D: NA
size: NA
DNA: TGTGCCAGTAGTATAAAGGAGCTCAATACGCAGTATTTT
CDR3: CASSIKELNTQYF

V: TRBV12-5
J: TRBJ2-3
D: TRBD2
size: NA
DNA: TGTGCTAGTGGAAGACTAGCGGGTTTCACAGATACGCAGTATTTT
CDR3: CASGRLAGFTDTQYF

V: TRBV5-1
J: TRBJ2-2
D: TRBD1
size: NA
DNA: TGCGCCAGCAGCTTACAGGGGACCGGGGAGCTGTTTTTT
CDR3: CASSLQGTGELFF

V: TRBV12-3/TRBV12-4
J: TRBJ2-1
D: TRBD2
size: NA
DNA: TGTGCCAGCAGGCAGACTAGCGGTGAGCAGTTCTTC
CDR3: CASRQTSGEQFF

V: TRBV24-1
J: TRBJ1-5
D: NA
size: NA
DNA: TGTGCCACCAGTGCCAATTCAGGGTTTGATCAGCCCCAGCATTTT
CDR3: CATSANSGFDQPQHF

V: TRBV5-6
J: TRBJ2-7
D: TRBD2
size: NA
DNA: TGTGCCAGCAGCTTGGTCGGGGGGTACGAGCAGTACTTC
CDR3: CASSLVGGYEQYF

V: TRBV18
J: TRBJ2-2
D: TRBD1
size: NA
DNA: TGTGCCAGCTCTCACACCGACAGGGGGCTGGACACCGGGGAGCTGTTTTTT
CDR3: CASSHTDRGLDTGELFF

V: TRBV19
J: TRBJ1-2
D: NA
size: NA
DNA: TGTGCCAGTACTGGGTCGGGGTGGAAAAGGGATGGCTACACCTTC
CDR3: CASTGSGWKRDGYTF

V: TRBV30
J: TRBJ2-7
D: NA
size: NA
DNA: TGTGCCTGGACCCGAGGGGGGGCCCGCGAGCAGTACTTC
CDR3: CAWTRGGAREQYF

V: TRBV13
J: TRBJ1-1
D: NA
size: few
DNA: TGTGCCAGCAGCTTCGGGGAGCGGAACACTGAAGCTTTCTTT
CDR3: CASSFGERNTEAFF

V: TRBV27
J: TRBJ2-1
D: NA
size: NA
DNA: TGTGCCAGCAGTACAACGGAGTTGACGAGCTCCTACAATGAGCAGTTCTTC
CDR3: CASSTTELTSSYNEQFF

V: TRBV7-8
J: TRBJ2-3
D: NA
size: NA
DNA: TGTGCCAGCAGCTTAGTGTCAGGACGGGACACAGATACGCAGTATTTT
CDR3: CASSLVSGRDTDTQYF

V: TRBV24-1
J: TRBJ2-2
D: TRBD2
size: NA
DNA: TGTGCCACCAGTGATCCCCCCCCGGGGGGAGACGGGGAGCTGTTTTTT
CDR3: CATSDPPPGGDGELFF

V: TRBV15
J: TRBJ1-6
D: NA
size: few
DNA: TGTGCCACCAGCAGACTCTACGGTTCACCCCTCCACTTT
CDR3: CATSRLYGSPLHF

V: TRBV7-9
J: TRBJ2-5
D: TRBD1
size: NA
DNA: TGTGCCAGCAGCTTAGCAACAGGGGTCGAGACCCAGTACTTC
CDR3: CASSLATGVETQYF

V: TRBV3-1/TRBV3-2
J: TRBJ1-4
D: NA
size: NA
DNA: TGTGCCAGCAGCTCCCGCCCGGGAGGCCTAAATGAAAAACTGTTTTTT
CDR3: CASSSRPGGLNEKLFF

V: TRBV21-1
J: TRBJ2-5
D: NA
size: NA
DNA: TGTGCCAGCAGCAGCAGAGGAGGGTCTCAAGAGACCCAGTACTTC
CDR3: CASSSRGGSQETQYF

V: TRBV11-2
J: TRBJ2-1
D: TRBD1
size: NA
DNA: TGTGCCAGCAGCTTTACAGGGGGCAACTACAATGAGCAGTTCTTC
CDR3: CASSFTGGNYNEQFF

V: TRBV5-1
J: TRBJ1-5
D: NA
size: NA
DNA: TGCGCCAGCAGTTTGGACAGTCTATATCAGCCCCAGCATTTT
CDR3: CASSLDSLYQPQHF

V: TRBV9
J: TRBJ2-7
D: NA
size: NA
DNA: TGTGCCAGCAGCGTAGGGCAGGGGCTCCGGTGGGGGCAGCAGTACTTC
CDR3: CASSVGQGLRWGQQYF

V: TRBV30
J: TRBJ1-3
D: NA
size: NA
DNA: TGTGCCTGGACCGGCAGGGGTGGAAACACCATATATTTT
CDR3: CAWTGRGGNTIYF

V: TRBV29-1
J: TRBJ2-5
D: NA
size: NA
DNA: TGCAGCGGGGGAGCCGGAGAGACCCAGTACTTC
CDR3: CSGGAGETQYF

V: TRBV20-1
J: TRBJ2-3
D: TRBD2
size: NA
DNA: TGCAGTGCTGGGGCGGGAGTTACGCAGTATTTT
CDR3: CSAGAGVTQYF

V: TRBV9
J: TRBJ2-3
D: TRBD2
size: NA
DNA: TGTGCCAGCAGCGTCGGACTAGCGGGGGGCCCTTTCACAGATACGCAGTATTTT
CDR3: CASSVGLAGGPFTDTQYF

V: TRBV6-5
J: TRBJ1-6
D: NA
size: NA
DNA: TGTGCCAGCAGGGGGCCTTCACCCCTCCACTTT
CDR3: CASRGPSPLHF

V: TRBV12-5
J: TRBJ2-3
D: NA
size: NA
DNA: TGTGCTAGTGGAAAGCGACTCGTTCTTAGCACAGATACGCAGTATTTT
CDR3: CASGKRLVLSTDTQYF

V: TRBV19
J: TRBJ2-5
D: NA
size: NA
DNA: TGTGCCAGTAGTATAGATCTGGCCAGGGTCGGGACCCAGTACTTC
CDR3: CASSIDLARVGTQYF

V: TRBV10-2
J: TRBJ1-1
D: TRBD1
size: NA
DNA: TGCGCCAGCGTGGGACAGAAAAAGAACACTGAAGCTTTCTTT
CDR3: CASVGQKKNTEAFF

V: TRBV11-3
J: TRBJ2-5
D: NA
size: NA
DNA: TGTGCCAGCAGCTTAAATCGGGGTTTCGAGACCCAGTACTTC
CDR3: CASSLNRGFETQYF

V: TRBV11-2
J: TRBJ2-3
D: NA
size: NA
DNA: TGTGCCAGCAGCTTCACCGGGCCGGGGAGGAGCAGTGGTTATACGCAGTATTTT
CDR3: CASSFTGPGRSSGYTQYF

V: TRBV27
J: TRBJ1-6
D: TRBD1
size: once
DNA: TGTGCCAGCAGTAGACCTACCGGGACAGGGCTGTTTTCACCCCTCCACTTT
CDR3: CASSRPTGTGLFSPLHF

V: TRBV2
J: TRBJ1-2
D: TRBD1
size: NA
DNA: TGTGCCAGCAGTCTATTAGGGGACAGGGGGTACCAAAACTATGGCTACACCTTC
CDR3: CASSLLGDRGYQNYGYTF

V: TRBV7-9
J: TRBJ2-4
D: NA
size: NA
DNA: TGTGCCAGCAGCTCTTTAGGCGGGGCCCAATACTTC
CDR3: CASSSLGGAQYF

V: TRBV2
J: TRBJ1-1
D: NA
size: NA
DNA: TGTGCCAGCAGTGTCCGTACGAGAAACACTGAAGCTTTCTTT
CDR3: CASSVRTRNTEAFF

V: TRBV3-1/TRBV3-2
J: TRBJ1-1
D: NA
size: NA
DNA: TGTGCCAGCAGCCAAGACCCGGGGGGAGCTTTCTTT
CDR3: CASSQDPGGAFF

V: TRBV5-5
J: TRBJ1-1
D: NA
size: NA
DNA: TGTGCCAGCAGCTTTTTTACAACCAACACTGAAGCTTTCTTT
CDR3: CASSFFTTNTEAFF

V: TRBV3-1/TRBV3-2
J: TRBJ1-1
D: NA
size: once
DNA: TGTGCCAGCAGCCCAAACTCCGACAGTGGGACTGAAGCTTTCTTT
CDR3: CASSPNSDSGTEAFF

V: TRBV6-1
J: TRBJ1-5
D: NA
size: few
DNA: TGTGCCAGCAGTGAAGGGGGGGGTTTCAATCAGCCCCAGCATTTT
CDR3: CASSEGGGFNQPQHF

V: TRBV27
J: TRBJ1-1
D: NA
size: NA
DNA: TGTGCCAGCAGTTTGATGGACAGTTCGAACACTGAAGCTTTCTTT
CDR3: CASSLMDSSNTEAFF

V: TRBV2
J: TRBJ1-5
D: NA
size: NA
DNA: TGTGCCAGCGGACAAACCGGCAATCAGCCCCAGCATTTT
CDR3: CASGQTGNQPQHF

V: TRBV2
J: TRBJ1-6
D: NA
size: NA
DNA: TGTGCCAGCACCCCGGGGAGATATAATTCACCCCTCCACTTT
CDR3: CASTPGRYNSPLHF

V: TRBV6-4
J: TRBJ1-2
D: NA
size: NA
DNA: TGTGCCAGCAGTCCACAACGGGGGATTTTAGGAGAGGACTATGGCTACACCTTC
CDR3: CASSPQRGILGEDYGYTF